This T cell receptor beta chain was sequenced during a study of cytomegalovirus exposure and HLA in healthy donors. Study information: Earlier sequencing of some 180 million T cells yielded around 100 million unique TCR beta sequences.

Researchers ran the PCR with 60 Vbeta and 13 Jbeta primers. Sequencing used immunoSEQ multiplex PCR; TCRdb keeps in-frame clones, though not all of them. The sample consists of 200,000 to 250,000 clones, 70% to 90% of them appearing once. Of note for this clone: Its antigen is currently unknown.

Germline V gives CDR1 SGHRS, CDR2 YFSETQ. V lost 4 bases and J 3 bases, leaving 14 bases between the germline ends. There are 14 residues in the CDR3. Overall study results and limits: DRB1 had the most TCR associations and HLA-C the fewest, a later analysis found, with rates varying by HLA locus. When presence/absence was analysed, sequencing depth was taken to be roughly uniform across donors. Researchers reported in a later analysis that common viral pathogens appeared linked to several top clusters.

The sequenced material came from PBMCs. J is TRBJ2-7 and V is TRBV5-1, with D perhaps matching TRBD1 (6 bases). This sequence originates from a man between 25 and 39 years old in good health and CMV-seronegative. For the CDR3, the DNA is TGCGCCAGCAGCCCAGGGGATCTGGGCTACGAGCAGTACTTC. This encodes CASSPGDLGYEQYF.